Detailed here is one T cell receptor beta chain. What it binds is unknown. The source of the sample is a study of regulatory T cells in long-lasting Graves disease. Both iRepertoire HTBI primers and Arm-PCR of CDR3 regions were used to build the TCR beta libraries. The authors' processing: Sample data revealed about 60 TRBV and over eleven TRBJ segments. TCRdb fed the multiplex PCR reads into MiXCR, producing one record per CDR3 protein. TCRdb, not the authors, supplied the V and J calls. The top ten clones hold 13% to 15% of a sample with roughly 250,000 distinct CDR3 sequences, about 18% of them seen once. Sample time point: newly diagnosed GD, antithyroid drugs for less than 3 months. PBMC RNA served as the TCR library source. Overall study findings and caveats: Persistent disease was associated with favored TRBV28 usage and with favored use of TRBJ1-2 and TRBJ2-5.

Trimming stripped 0 bases from V and 4 bases from J, with 15 bases between. CDR1 and CDR2 (germline): DFQATT, SNEGSKA (reference sequence). CDR3 length equals 15 residues. The sample was also reused in another study, on T cells in Graves' hyperthyroidism and ophthalmopathy. From that paper: Clinical symptoms, serum thyroxine, TRAb, thyroid ultrasound and orbital computed tomography informed diagnoses.

This TCR derives from a woman aged 30 to 39 with Graves disease. Sample: peripheral blood mononuclear cells (PBMCs), taken at new diagnosis, from a patient treated with antithyroid drugs. The genes are TRBV20-1 and TRBJ1-1, with D possibly being TRBD1 (6 bases). The CDR3, as DNA: TGCAGTGCTAGAGATGAAGGGGGGGGGACCACTGAAGCTTTCTTT. This translates into CSARDEGGGTTEAFF.